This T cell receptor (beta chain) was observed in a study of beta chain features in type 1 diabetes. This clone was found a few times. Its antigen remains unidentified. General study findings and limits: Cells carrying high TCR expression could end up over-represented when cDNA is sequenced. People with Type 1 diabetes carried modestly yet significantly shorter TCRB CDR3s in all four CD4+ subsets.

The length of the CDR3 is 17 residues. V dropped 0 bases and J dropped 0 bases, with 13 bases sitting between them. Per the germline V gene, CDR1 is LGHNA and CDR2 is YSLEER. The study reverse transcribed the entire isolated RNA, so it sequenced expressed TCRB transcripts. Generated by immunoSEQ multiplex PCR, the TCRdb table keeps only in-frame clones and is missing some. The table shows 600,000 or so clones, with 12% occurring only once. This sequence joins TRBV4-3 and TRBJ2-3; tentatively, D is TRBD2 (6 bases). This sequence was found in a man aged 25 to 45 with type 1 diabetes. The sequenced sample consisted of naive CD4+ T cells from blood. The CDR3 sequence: CASSQDWRLGSTDTQYF. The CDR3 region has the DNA TGCGCCAGCAGCCAAGATTGGAGACTAGGTAGCACAGATACGCAGTATTTT.